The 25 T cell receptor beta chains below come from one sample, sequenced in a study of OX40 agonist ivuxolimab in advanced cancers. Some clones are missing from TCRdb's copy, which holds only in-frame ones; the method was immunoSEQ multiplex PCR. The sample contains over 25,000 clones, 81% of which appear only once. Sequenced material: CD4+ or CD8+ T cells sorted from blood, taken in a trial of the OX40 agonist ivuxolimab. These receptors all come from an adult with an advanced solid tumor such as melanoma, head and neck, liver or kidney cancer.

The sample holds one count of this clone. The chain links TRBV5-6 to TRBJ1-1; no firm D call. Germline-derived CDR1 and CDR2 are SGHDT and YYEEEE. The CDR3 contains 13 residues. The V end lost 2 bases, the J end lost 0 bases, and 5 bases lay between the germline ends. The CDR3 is CASSFPMNTEAFF. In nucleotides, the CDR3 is TGTGCCAGCAGCTTCCCAATGAACACTGAAGCTTTCTTT.

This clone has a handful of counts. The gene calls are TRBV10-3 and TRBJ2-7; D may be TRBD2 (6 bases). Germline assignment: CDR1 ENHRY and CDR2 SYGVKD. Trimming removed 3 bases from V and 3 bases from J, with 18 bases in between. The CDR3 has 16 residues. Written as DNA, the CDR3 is TGTGCCATCAGTGATCTGCCGGGACTGACGAACTACGAGCAGTACTTC. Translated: CAISDLPGLTNYEQYF.

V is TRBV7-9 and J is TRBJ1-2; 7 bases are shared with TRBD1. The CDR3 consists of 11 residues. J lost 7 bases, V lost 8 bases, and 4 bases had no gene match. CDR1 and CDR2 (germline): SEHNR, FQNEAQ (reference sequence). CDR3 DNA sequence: TGTGCCAGCTGGACAGGTTTTGGCTACACCTTC. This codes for CASWTGFGYTF.

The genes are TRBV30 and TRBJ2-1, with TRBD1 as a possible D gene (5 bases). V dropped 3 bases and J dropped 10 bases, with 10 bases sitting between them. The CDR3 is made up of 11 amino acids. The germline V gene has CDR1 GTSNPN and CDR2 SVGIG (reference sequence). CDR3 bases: TGTGCCTGGAGAACAGGTGGGGAGCAGTTCTTC. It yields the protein CAWRTGGEQFF.

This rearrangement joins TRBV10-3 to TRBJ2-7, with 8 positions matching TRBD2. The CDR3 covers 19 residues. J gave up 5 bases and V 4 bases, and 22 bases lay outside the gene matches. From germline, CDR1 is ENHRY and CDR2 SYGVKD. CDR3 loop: CAISALASRGLGSIDEQYF. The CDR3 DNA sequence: TGTGCCATCAGTGCGCTCGCTTCGCGGGGACTAGGTTCGATCGACGAGCAGTACTTC.

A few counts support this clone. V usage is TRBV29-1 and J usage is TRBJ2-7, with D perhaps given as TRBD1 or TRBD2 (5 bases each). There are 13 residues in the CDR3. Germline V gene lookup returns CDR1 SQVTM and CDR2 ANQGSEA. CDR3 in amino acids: CSATGTGIYEQYF. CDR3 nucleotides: TGCAGTGCTACCGGGACGGGGATCTACGAGCAGTACTTC.

Here the CDR3 DNA reads TGTGCCAGCAGCCGGGACCCCTTCCGCTATGGCTACACCTTC. Protein sequence: CASSRDPFRYGYTF. This chain joins TRBV28 and TRBJ1-2; possible D gene TRBD1, 5 bases. Trimming stripped 6 bases from V and 4 bases from J, with 15 bases between. Germline CDR1 and CDR2: MDHEN and SYDVKM. The CDR3 extends over 14 amino acids.

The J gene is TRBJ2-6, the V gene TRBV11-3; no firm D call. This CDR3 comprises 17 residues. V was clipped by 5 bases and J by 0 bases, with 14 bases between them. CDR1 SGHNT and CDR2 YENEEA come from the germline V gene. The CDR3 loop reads CASSPSDTFSGANVLTF. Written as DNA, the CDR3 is TGTGCCAGCAGCCCCTCAGACACATTCTCTGGGGCCAACGTCCTGACTTTC.

This CDR3 reads CASSEDSYNEQFF. Here the CDR3 DNA reads TGTGCCAGCAGTGAAGACTCCTACAATGAGCAGTTCTTC. The V and J genes are TRBV6-1 and TRBJ2-1; D is unclear. Germline V gives CDR1 MNHNS, CDR2 SASEGT. The CDR3 length is 13 residues. V dropped 1 base and J dropped 0 bases, with 1 base sitting between them.

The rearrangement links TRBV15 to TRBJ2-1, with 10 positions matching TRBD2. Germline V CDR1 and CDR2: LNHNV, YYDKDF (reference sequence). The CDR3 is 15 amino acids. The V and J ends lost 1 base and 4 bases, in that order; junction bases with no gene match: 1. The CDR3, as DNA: TGTGCCACCAGCAGAGCGGGACTAGCGTACAATGAGCAGTTCTTC. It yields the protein CATSRAGLAYNEQFF.

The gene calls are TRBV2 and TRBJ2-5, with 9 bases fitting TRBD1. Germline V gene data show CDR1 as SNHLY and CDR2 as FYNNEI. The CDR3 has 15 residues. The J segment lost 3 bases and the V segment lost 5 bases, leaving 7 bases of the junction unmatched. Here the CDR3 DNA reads TGTGCCAGCAGTAACCGGGACAGGGAGAAAGAGACCCAGTACTTC. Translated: CASSNRDREKETQYF.

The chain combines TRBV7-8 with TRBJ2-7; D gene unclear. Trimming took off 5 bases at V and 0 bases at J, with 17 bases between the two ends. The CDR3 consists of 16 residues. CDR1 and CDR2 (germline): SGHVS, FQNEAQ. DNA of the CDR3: TGTGCCAGCAGCCCCCGGTGGCAGCAGAGCTCCTACGAGCAGTACTTC. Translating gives CASSPRWQQSSYEQYF.

CDR3 protein: CASSREGGRGADYGYTF. In nucleotides, the CDR3 is TGTGCCAGCAGCAGAGAGGGGGGCAGGGGTGCTGACTATGGCTACACCTTC. The rearrangement links TRBV5-6 to TRBJ1-2, with a possible D match to TRBD1 (6 bases). V was shortened by 4 bases and J by 3 bases, with 22 bases between the two germline ends. Germline values: CDR1 SGHDT, CDR2 YYEEEE. CDR3 length: 17 amino acids.

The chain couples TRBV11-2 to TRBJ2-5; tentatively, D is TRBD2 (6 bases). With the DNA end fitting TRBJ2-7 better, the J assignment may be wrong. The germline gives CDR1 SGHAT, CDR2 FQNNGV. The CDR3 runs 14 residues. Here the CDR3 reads CASRPVADDYEQYF. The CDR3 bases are TGTGCCAGCAGACCCGTAGCGGACGACTACGAGCAGTACTTC.

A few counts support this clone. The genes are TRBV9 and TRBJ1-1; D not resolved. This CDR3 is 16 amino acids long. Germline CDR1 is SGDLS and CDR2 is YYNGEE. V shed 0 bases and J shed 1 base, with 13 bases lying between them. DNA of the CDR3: TGTGCCAGCAGCGTAGACCCGGACCCTAAGAACACTGAAGCTTTCTTT. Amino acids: CASSVDPDPKNTEAFF.

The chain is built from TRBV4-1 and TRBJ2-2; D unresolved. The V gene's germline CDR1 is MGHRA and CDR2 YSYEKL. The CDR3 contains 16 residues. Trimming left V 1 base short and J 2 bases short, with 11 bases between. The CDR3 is CASSQVTDPNTGELFF. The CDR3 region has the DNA TGCGCCAGCAGCCAAGTCACAGACCCCAACACCGGGGAGCTGTTTTTT.

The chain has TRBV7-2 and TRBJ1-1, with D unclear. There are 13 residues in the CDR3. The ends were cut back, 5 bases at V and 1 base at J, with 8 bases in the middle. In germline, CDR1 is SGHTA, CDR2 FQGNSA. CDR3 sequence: CASSPRGNTEAFF. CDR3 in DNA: TGTGCCAGCAGCCCCCGCGGGAACACTGAAGCTTTCTTT.

The CDR3 is CASSQKKGLRVYEQYF. CDR3 bases: TGCGCCAGCAGCCAAAAGAAGGGACTTCGGGTCTACGAGCAGTACTTC. The chain is built from TRBV4-1 and TRBJ2-7; D is perhaps TRBD2 (6 bases). Trimming stripped 2 bases from V and 3 bases from J, with 17 bases between. Germline values: CDR1 MGHRA, CDR2 YSYEKL. CDR3 length: 16 amino acids.

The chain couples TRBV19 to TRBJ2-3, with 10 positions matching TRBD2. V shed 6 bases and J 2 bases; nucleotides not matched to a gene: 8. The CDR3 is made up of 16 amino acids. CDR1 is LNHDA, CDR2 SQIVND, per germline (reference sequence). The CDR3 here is CASRGGTSETTDTQYF. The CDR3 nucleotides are TGTGCCAGTAGGGGGGGGACTAGCGAAACCACAGATACGCAGTATTTT.

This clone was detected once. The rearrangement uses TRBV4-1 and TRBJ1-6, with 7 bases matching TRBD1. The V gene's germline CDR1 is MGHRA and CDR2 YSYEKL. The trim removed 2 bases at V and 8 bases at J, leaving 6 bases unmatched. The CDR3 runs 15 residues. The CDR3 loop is CASSQLTGYDSPLHF. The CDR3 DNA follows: TGCGCCAGCAGCCAATTGACAGGGTATGATTCACCCCTCCACTTT.

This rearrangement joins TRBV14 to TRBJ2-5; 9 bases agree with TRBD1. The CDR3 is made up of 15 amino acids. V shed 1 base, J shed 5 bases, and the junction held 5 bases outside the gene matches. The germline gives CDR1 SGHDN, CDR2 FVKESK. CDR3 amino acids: CASSQGDRVEETQYF. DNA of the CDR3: TGTGCCAGCAGCCAAGGGGACAGGGTAGAGGAGACCCAGTACTTC.

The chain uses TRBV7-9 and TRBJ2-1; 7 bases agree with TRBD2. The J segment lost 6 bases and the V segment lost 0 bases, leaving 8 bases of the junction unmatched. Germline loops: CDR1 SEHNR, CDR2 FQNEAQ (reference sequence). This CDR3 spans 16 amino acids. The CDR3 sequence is CASSLAWTSPSNEQFF. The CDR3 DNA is TGTGCCAGCAGCTTAGCGTGGACTAGTCCCTCCAATGAGCAGTTCTTC.

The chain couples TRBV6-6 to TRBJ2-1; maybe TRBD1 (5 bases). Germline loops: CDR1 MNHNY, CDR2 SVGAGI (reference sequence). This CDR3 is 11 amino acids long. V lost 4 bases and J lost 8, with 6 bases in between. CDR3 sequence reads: CASSLGDEQFF. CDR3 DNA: TGTGCCAGCAGTTTAGGGGATGAGCAGTTCTTC.

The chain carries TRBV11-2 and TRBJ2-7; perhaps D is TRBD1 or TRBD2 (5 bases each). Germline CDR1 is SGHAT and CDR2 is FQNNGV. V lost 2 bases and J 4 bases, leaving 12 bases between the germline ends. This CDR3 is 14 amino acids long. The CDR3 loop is CASSLMGVGYEQYF. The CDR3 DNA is TGTGCCAGCAGCTTAATGGGGGTCGGATACGAGCAGTACTTC. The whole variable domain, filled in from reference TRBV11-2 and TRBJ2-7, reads EAGVAQSPRYKIIEKRQSVAFWCNPISGHATLYWYQQILGQGPKLLIQFQNNGVVDDSQLPKDRFSAERLKGVDSTLKIQPAKLEDSAVYLCASSLMGVGYEQYFGPGTRLTVT.

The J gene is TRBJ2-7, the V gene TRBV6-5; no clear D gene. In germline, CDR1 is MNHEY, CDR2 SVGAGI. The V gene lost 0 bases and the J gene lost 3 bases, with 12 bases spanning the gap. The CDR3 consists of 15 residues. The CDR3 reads CASSYSTLSIYEQYF. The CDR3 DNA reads TGTGCCAGCAGTTACTCGACACTTTCTATCTACGAGCAGTACTTC.